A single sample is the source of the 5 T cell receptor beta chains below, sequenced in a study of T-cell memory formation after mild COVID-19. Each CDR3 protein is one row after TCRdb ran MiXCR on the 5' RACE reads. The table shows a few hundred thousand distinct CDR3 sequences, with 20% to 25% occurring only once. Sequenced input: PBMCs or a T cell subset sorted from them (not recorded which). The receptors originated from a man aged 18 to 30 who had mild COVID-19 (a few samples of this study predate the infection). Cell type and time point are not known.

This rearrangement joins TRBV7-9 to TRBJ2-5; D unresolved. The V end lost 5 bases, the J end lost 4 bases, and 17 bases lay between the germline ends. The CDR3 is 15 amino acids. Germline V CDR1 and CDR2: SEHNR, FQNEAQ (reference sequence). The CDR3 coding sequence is TGTGCCAGCAGCCCCCCCGGGCCGTTGGGAGAGACCCAGTACTTC. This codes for CASSPPGPLGETQYF. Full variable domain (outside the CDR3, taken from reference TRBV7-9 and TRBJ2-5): DTGVSQNPRHKITKRGQNVTFRCDPISEHNRLYWYRQTLGQGPEFLTYFQNEAQLEKSRLLSDRFSAERPKGSFSTLEIQRTEQGDSAMYLCASSPPGPLGETQYFGPGTRLLVL.

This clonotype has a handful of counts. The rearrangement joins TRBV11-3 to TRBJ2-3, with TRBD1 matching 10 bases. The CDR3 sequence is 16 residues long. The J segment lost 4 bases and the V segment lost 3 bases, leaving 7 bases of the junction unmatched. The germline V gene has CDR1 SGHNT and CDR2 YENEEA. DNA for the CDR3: TGTGCCAGCAGCTTCGGGACAGGGGAGCCCCCAGATACGCAGTATTTT. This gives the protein CASSFGTGEPPDTQYF.

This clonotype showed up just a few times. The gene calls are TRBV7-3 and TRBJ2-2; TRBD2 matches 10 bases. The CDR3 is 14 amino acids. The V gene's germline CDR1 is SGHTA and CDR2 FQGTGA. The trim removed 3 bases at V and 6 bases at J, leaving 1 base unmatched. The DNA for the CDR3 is TGTGCCAGCAGCTTTAGCGGGGGGTCCGGGGAGCTGTTTTTT. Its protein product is CASSFSGGSGELFF.

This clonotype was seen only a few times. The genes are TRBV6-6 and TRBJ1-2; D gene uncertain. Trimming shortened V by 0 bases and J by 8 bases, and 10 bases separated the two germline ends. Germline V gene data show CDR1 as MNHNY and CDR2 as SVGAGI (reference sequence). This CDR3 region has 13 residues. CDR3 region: CASSYSPGEGYTF. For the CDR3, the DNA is TGTGCCAGCAGTTACTCGCCCGGGGAGGGCTACACCTTC.

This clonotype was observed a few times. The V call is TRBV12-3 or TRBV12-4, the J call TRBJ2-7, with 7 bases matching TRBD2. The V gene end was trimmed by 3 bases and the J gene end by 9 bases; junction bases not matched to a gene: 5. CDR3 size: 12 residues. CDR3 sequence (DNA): TGTGCCAGCAGTTTTCCGGGACTATGGCAGTACTTC. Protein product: CASSFPGLWQYF.